This TCR beta chain was found in a study of post-analysis software for immune sequencing data. For the study at large: Relapsing-remitting, secondary progressive and progressive-relapsing forms of multiple sclerosis all featured among disease courses.

Each TCR beta cDNA library carried unique molecular identifiers. TCRdb processed the PCR reads anew with MiXCR; each CDR3 protein has one entry. The sample has 170,000 or so distinct CDR3 sequences; approximately 30% are singletons. Germline values: CDR1 SGHRS, CDR2 YFSETQ. The CDR3 sequence is 14 residues long. Whole-study findings and limits: Patients showed TRBV5-6, TRBV5-1 and TRBV20-1 among five TRBV segments more frequent than in controls. Multiple sclerosis patients showed significantly lower normalized Chao1 diversity than controls did.

As regards this clonotype: Its antigen is not known. Its ends do not fully match the called genes, so a read error is possible.

Sample: blood. The V call is TRBV5-1, the J call TRBJ2-7, with D maybe TRBD1 (7 bases). The sequence came from a girl under 18 with multiple sclerosis. In DNA form, the CDR3 reads TGCACCAGCAGCCGAGGAGGGACAGAATCCGAGCAGTACTTC. Encoded protein: CTSSRGGTESEQYF.